This section outlines one T cell receptor beta chain sequence together with its context. Antigen specificity is unknown. TCRdb re-called the reads through MiXCR, storing one row per CDR3 protein. Among about 470,000 distinct CDR3 sequences listed, about 39% were seen once. The entry originates in a study of T cell repertoires in cytomegalovirus infection. Regarding the study as a whole: Cumulated frequencies of public TCR beta families served to identify carriers of CMV plus the relevant HLA.

The CDR3 extends over 15 amino acids. With 7 bases clipped from V and 0 bases from J, the junction kept 5 bases outside the gene matches. This TCR was sampled from a human donor in good health (CMV status not recorded). Some clones in this sample may be carry-over from other donors' samples. V usage is TRBV12-3 or TRBV12-4 and J usage is TRBJ1-5; 8 nucleotides match TRBD1. The sequenced sample was cultured PBMCs, obtained from culture after CMV antigen stimulation. CDR3: CASTTDRVSNQPQHF. CDR3 nucleotide sequence: TGTGCCAGCACCACGGACAGGGTTAGCAATCAGCCCCAGCATTTT.